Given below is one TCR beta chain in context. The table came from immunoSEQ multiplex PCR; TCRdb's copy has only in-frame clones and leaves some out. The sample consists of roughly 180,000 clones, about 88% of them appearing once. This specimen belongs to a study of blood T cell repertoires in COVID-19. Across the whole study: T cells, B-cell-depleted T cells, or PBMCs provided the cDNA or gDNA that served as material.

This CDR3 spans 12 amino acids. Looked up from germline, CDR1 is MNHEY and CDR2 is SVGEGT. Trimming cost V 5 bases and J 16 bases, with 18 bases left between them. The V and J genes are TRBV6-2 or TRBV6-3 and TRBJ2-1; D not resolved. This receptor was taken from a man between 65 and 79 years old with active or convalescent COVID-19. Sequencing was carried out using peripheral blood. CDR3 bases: TGTGCCAGCAGTCAACAAACCCTAGGTTTATTCTTC. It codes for CASSQQTLGLFF.